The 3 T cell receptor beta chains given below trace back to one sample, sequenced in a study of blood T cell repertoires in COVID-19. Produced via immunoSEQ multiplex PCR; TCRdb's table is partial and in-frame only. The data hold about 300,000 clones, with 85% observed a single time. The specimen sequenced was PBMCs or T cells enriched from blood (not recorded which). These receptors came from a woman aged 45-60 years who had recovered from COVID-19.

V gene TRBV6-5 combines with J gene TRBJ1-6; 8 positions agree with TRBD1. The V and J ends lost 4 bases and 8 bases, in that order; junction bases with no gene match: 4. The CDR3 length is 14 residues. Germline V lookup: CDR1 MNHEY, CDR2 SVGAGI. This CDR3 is CASSLDRDYSPLHF. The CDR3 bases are TGTGCCAGCAGTTTGGACAGGGATTATTCACCCCTCCACTTT.

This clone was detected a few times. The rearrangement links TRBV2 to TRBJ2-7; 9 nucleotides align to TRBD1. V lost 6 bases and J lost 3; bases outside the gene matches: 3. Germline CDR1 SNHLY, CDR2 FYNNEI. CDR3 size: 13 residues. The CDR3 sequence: CASSATGGYEQYF. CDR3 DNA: TGTGCCAGCAGCGCGACAGGGGGCTACGAGCAGTACTTC. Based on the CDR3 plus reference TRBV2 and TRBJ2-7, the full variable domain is EPEVTQTPSHQVTQMGQEVILRCVPISNHLYFYWYRQILGQKVEFLVSFYNNEISEKSEIFDDQFSVERPDGSNFTLKIRSTKLEDSAMYFCASSATGGYEQYFGPGTRLTVT.

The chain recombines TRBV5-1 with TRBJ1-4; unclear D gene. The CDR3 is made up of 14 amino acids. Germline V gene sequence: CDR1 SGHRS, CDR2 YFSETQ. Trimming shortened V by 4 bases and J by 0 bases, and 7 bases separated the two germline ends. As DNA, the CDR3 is TGCGCCAGCAGCGCGGATGCAACTAATGAAAAACTGTTTTTT. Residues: CASSADATNEKLFF.